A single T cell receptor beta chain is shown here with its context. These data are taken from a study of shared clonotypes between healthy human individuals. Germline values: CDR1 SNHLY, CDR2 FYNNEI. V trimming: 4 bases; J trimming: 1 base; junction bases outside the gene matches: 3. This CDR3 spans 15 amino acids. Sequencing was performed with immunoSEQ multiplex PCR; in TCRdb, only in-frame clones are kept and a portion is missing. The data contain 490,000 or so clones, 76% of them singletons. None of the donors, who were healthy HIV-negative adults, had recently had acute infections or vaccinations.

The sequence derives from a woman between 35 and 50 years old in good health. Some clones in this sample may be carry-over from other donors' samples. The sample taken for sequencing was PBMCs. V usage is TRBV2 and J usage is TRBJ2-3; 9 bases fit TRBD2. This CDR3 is CASSGVAGGTDTQYF. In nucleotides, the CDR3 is TGTGCCAGCAGTGGGGTAGCGGGGGGCACAGATACGCAGTATTTT.